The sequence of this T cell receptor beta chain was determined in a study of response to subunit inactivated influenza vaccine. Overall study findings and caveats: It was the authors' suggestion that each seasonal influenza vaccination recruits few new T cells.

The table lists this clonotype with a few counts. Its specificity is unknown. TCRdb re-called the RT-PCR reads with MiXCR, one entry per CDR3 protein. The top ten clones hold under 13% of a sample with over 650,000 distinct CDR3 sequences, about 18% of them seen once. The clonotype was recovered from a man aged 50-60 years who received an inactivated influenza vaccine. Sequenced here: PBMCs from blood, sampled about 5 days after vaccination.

The CDR3, as DNA: TGTGCCAGCAGCTTAAGCGTCCCGGTCATGCCACGGGGCGAGCAGTACTTC. It encodes CASSLSVPVMPRGEQYF. The chain combines TRBV11-2 with TRBJ2-7; D is possibly TRBD2 (5 bases). V gave up 2 bases and J gave up 6 bases, with 23 bases separating them. Germline V lookup: CDR1 SGHAT, CDR2 FQNNGV. The CDR3 length is 17 residues.